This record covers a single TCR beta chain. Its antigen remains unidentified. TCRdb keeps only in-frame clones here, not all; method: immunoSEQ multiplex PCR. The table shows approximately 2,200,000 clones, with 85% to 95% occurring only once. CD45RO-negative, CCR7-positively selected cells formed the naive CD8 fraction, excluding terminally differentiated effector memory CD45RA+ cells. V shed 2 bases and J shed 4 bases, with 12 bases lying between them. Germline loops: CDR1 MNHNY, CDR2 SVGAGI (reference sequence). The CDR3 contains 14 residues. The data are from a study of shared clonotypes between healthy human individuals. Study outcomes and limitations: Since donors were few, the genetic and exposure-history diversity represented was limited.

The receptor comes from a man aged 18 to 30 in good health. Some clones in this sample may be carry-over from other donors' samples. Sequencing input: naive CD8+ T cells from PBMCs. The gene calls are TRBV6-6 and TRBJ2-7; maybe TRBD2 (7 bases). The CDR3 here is CASSYLGGGYEQYF. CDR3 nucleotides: TGTGCCAGCAGTTACCTAGGGGGAGGGTACGAGCAGTACTTC.